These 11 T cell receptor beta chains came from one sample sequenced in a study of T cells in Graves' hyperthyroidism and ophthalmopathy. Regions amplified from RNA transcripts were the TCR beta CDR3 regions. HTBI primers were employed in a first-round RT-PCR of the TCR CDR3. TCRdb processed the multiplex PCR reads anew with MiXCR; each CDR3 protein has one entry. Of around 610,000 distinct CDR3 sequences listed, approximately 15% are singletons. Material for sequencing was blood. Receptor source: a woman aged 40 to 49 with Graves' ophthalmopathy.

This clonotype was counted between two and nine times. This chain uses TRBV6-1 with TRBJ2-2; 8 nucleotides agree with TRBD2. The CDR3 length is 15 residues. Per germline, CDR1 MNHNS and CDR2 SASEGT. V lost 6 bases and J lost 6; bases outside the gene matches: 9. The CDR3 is CASRWKAGAPGELFF. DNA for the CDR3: TGTGCCAGCAGATGGAAAGCGGGAGCCCCCGGGGAGCTGTTTTTT.

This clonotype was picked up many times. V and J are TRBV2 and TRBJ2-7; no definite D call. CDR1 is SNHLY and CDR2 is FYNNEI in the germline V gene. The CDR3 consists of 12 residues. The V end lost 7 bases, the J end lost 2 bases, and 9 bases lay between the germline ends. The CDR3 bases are TGTGCCAGCACGCAGGCGGCCTACGAGCAGTACTTC. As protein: CASTQAAYEQYF.

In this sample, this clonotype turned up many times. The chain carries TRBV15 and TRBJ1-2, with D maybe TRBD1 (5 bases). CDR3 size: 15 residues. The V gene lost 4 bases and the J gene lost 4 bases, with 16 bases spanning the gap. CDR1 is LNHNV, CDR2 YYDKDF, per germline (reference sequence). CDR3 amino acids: CATSTSQGDSYGYTF. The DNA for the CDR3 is TGTGCCACCAGCACTTCCCAGGGAGATAGCTATGGCTACACCTTC.

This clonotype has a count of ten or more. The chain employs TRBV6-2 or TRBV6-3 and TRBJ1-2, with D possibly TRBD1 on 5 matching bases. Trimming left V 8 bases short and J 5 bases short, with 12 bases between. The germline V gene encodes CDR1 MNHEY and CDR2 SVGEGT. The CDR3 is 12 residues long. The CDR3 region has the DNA TGTGCCAGCGAAGGGGCCGGTTATGGCTACACCTTC. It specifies CASEGAGYGYTF.

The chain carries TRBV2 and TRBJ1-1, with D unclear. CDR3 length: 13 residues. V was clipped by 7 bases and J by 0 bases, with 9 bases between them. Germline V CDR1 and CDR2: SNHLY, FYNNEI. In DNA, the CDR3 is TGTGCCAGCATTCTGACACTGAACACTGAAGCTTTCTTT. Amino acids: CASILTLNTEAFF.

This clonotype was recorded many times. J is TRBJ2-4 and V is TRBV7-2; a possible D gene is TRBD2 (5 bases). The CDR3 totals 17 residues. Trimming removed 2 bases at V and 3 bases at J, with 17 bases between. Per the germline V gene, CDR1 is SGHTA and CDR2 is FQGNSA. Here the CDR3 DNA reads TGTGCCAGCAGCTTATTCGCCCGTGGGAGAGTCAAAAACATTCAGTACTTC. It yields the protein CASSLFARGRVKNIQYF.

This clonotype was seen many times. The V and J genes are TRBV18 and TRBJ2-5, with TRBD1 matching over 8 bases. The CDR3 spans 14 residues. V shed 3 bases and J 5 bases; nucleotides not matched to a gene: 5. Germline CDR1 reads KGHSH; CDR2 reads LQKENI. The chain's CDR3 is CASSPDRVRETQYF. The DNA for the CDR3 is TGTGCCAGCTCACCGGACAGGGTGAGGGAGACCCAGTACTTC. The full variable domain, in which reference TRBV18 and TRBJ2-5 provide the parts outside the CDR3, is NAGVMQNPRHLVRRRGQEARLRCSPMKGHSHVYWYRQLPEEGLKFMVYLQKENIIDESGMPKERFSAEFPKEGPSILRIQQVVRGDSAAYFCASSPDRVRETQYFGPGTRLLVL.

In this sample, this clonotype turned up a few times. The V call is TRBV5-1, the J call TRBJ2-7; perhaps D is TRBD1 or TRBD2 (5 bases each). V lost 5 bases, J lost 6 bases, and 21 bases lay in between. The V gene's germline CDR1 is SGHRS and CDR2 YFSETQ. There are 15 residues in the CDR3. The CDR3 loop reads CASRSFEGSAGEQYF. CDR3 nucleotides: TGCGCCAGCAGGTCTTTTGAGGGGTCGGCGGGCGAGCAGTACTTC.

In DNA, the CDR3 is TGTGCCACCAGTGACAGGAATTCAGATACGCAGTATTTT. Protein: CATSDRNSDTQYF. J is TRBJ2-3 and V is TRBV24-1; D gene ambiguous. The CDR3 length is 13 residues. V was clipped by 4 bases and J by 4 bases, with 8 bases between them. Germline CDR1 KGHDR, CDR2 SFDVKD.

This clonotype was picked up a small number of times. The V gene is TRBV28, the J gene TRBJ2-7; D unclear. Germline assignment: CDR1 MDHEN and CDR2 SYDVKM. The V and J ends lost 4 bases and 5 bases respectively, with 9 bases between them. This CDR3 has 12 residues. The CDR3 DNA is TGTGCCAGCAGTTGGGGTCTTGACGAGCAGTACTTC. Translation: CASSWGLDEQYF.

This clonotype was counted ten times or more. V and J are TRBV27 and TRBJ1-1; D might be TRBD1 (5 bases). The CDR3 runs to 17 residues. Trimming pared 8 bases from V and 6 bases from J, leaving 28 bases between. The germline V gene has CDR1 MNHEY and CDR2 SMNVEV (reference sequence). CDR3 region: CASSITGAAGRLAEAFF. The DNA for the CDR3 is TGTGCCAGCTCCATTACCGGGGCAGCGGGCCGGTTAGCTGAAGCTTTCTTT.